The sequence of this T cell receptor (beta chain) was determined in a study of T-cell reconstitution after alpha-beta-depleted transplantation in children (dated by TCRdb to 2016 to 2017). In terms of the full investigation: T-cell immune reconstitution after TCRalphabeta/CD19-depleted allogeneic hematopoietic cell transplantation in children was quantitatively tracked in the study by means of TCR repertoire profiling.

In the case of this clonotype: Its target antigen remains unknown. Base-call qualities are not available, and no considerably larger clone is one nucleotide away.

Libraries came from PCR. TCRdb shows the sequencer as Illumina HiSeq 2500. TCR libraries were prepared with molecular barcoding, using unique molecular identifiers to normalize TCRbeta repertoire quantification. TCRdb reprocessed the public reads (quality trimming at Q25 with fastp, clone calling with MiXCR) and kept in-frame beta chains. Rows are unified per CDR3 protein, each entry keeping the most common DNA and genes. A total of around 680,000 distinct CDR3 sequences appear in this sample, 16% of them only once. Of the sample, 1.1% falls within the top ten clones. The CDR3 covers 15 residues, taking in both the cysteine and the phenylalanine. Just CDR3 DNA is preserved here, 45 bases in frame from base 1. The CDR1 and CDR2 encoded by the germline V gene (reference sequence) are LNHNV and YYDKDF. V is reduced by 5 bases and J by 1 base, leaving a spacing of 12 bases between them.

The receptor's source is a human donor who donated a stem cell graft to a child with acute myeloid leukemia. The sample here was PBMCs from the stem cell graft donor, taken from the stem cell graft. The sequence joins TRBV15 to TRBJ2-4, with the D gene uncertain. CDR3 sequence: CATSHQTMAKNIQYF. The bases are TGTGCCACCAGCCACCAAACCATGGCCAAAAACATTCAGTACTTC. Reference TRBV15 and TRBJ2-4 proteins supply the regions before and after the CDR3; the full variable domain is: DAMVIQNPRYQVTQFGKPVTLSCSQTLNHNVMYWYQQKSSQAPKLLFHYYDKDFNNEADTPDNFQSRRPNTSFCFLDIRSPGLGDTAMYLCATSHQTMAKNIQYFGAGTRLSVL.